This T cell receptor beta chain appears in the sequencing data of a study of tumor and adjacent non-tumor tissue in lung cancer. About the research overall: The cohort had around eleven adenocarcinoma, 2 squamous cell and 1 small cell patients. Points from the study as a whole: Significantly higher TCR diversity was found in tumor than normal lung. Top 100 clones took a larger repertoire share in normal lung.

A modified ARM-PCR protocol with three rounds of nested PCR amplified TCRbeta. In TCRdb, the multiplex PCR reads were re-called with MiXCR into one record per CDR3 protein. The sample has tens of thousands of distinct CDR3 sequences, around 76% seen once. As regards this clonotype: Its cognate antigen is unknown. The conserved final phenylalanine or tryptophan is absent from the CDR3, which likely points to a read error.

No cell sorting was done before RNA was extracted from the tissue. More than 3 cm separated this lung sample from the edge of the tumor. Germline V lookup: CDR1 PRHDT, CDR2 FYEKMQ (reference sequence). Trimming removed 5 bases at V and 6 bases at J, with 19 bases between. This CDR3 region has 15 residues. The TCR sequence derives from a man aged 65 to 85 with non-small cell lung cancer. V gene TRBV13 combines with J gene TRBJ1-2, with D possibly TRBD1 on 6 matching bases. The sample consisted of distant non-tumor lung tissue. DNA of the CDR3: TGTGCCAGCAGCCCAGGGGCTCCGCGATACAATGGCTACACCTTA. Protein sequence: CASSPGAPRYNGYTL.